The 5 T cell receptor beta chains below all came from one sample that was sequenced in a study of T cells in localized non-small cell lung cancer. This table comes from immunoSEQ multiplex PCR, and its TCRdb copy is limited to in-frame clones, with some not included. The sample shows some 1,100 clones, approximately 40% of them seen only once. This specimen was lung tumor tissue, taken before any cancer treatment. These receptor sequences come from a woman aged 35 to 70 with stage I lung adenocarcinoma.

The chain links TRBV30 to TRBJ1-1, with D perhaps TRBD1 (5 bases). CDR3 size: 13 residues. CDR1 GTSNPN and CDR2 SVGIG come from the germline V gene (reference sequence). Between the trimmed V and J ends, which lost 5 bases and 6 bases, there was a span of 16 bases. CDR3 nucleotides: TGTGCCTGGCGGGGCCCGGGAGTCGCTGAAGCTTTCTTT. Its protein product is CAWRGPGVAEAFF.

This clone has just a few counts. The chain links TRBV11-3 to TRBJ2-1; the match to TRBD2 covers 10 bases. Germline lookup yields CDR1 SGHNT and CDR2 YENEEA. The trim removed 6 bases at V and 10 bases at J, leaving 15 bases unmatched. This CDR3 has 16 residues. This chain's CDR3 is CASRRSSGGGSGEQFF. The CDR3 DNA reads TGTGCCAGCAGACGCTCTAGCGGGGGCGGCAGTGGCGAGCAGTTCTTC.

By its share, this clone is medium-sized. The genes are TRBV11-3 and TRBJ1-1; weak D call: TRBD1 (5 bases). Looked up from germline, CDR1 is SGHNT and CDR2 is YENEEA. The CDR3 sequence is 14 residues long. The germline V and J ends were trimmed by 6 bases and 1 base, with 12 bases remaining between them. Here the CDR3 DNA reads TGTGCCAGCAGAAACCCCGACAGGAACACTGAAGCTTTCTTT. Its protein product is CASRNPDRNTEAFF.

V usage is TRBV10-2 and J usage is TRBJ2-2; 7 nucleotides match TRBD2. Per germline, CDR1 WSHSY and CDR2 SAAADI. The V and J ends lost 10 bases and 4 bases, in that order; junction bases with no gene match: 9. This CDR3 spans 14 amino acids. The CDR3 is CATRGLSSTGELFF. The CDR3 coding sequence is TGCGCCACCCGGGGACTAAGTTCCACCGGGGAGCTGTTTTTT.

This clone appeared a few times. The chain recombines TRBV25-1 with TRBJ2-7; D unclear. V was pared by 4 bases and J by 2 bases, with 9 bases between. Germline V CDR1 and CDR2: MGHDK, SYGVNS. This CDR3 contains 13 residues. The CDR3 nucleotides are TGTGCCAGCAGTGTGGGAATCACCTACGAGCAGTACTTC. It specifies CASSVGITYEQYF.